This TCR beta chain was identified in a study of long-term antiretroviral therapy in people with HIV. The libraries were made with immunoSEQ v3.0 at survey level. Profiling relied on immunoSEQ multiplex PCR, and the TCRdb table lists in-frame clones only, not all of them. The table shows 25,000 to 35,000 clones, with about three quarters occurring only once. Germline V gene sequence: CDR1 MRHNA, CDR2 SNTAGT. This CDR3 comprises 14 residues. V was trimmed by 3 bases and J by 5 bases, leaving 13 bases between them. The TCR was taken from a woman aged 50 to 65 with HIV. The chain carries TRBV6-4 and TRBJ1-1, with D possibly TRBD1 on 5 matching bases. The sequenced sample was unsorted PBMCs, obtained 3.1 years after starting antiretroviral therapy. CDR3 DNA: TGTGCCAGCAGTGAAAACGGTGGGGGGACTGAAGCTTTCTTT. This encodes CASSENGGGTEAFF.